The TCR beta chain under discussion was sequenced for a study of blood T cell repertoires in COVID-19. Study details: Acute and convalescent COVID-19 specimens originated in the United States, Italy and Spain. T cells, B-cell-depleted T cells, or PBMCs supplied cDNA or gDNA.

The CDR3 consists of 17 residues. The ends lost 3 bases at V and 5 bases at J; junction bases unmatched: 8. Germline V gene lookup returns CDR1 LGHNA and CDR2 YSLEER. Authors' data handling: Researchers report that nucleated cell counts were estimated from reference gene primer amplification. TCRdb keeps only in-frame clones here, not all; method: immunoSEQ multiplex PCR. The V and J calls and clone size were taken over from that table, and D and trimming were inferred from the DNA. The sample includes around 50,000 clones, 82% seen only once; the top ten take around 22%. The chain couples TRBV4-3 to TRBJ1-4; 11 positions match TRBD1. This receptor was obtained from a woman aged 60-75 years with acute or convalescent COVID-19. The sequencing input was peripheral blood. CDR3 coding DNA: TGCGCCAGCAGCCAGGAGGGACAGGGGGGGCGGAATGAAAAACTGTTTTTT. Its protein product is CASSQEGQGGRNEKLFF.